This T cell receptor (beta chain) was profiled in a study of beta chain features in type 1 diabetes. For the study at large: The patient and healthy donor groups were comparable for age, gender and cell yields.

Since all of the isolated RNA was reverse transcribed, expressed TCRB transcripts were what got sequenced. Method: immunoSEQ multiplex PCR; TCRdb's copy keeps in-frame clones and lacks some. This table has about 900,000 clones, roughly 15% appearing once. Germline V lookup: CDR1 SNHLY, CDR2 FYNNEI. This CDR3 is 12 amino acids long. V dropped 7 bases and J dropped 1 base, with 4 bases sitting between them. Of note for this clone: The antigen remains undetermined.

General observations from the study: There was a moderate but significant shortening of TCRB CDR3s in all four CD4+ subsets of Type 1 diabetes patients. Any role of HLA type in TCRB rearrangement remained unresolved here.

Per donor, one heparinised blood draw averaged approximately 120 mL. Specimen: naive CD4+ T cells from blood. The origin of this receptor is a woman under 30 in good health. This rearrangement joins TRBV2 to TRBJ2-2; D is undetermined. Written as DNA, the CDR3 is TGTGCCAGCACAGGGAACACCGGGGAGCTGTTTTTT. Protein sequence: CASTGNTGELFF.